This is a list of T cell receptor beta chains from one sample in a study of cytomegalovirus exposure and HLA in healthy donors. The data were produced by immunoSEQ multiplex PCR, yet TCRdb's version contains in-frame clones alone and is incomplete. This table holds under 100,000 clones, 90% to 95% found once. Sequencing used PBMCs. These receptors all stem from a woman aged 18-29 years in good health and CMV-seronegative. The CDR3 runs from the conserved cysteine through the conserved F or W. D genes are given only for firm matches. Rows give clone size only sometimes, using once, few, many, or a class for an expanded clone.

clone size,D gene,V gene,J gene,CDR3 protein,CDR3 DNA
.,.,TRBV9,TRBJ2-6,CASSAAHQNSGANVLTF,TGTGCCAGCAGCGCCGCCCATCAGAACTCTGGGGCCAACGTCCTGACTTTC
once,TRBD2,TRBV4-1,TRBJ2-1,CASSQDSGGFDNEQFF,TGCGCCAGCAGCCAAGATAGCGGGGGGTTCGACAATGAGCAGTTCTTC
.,TRBD2,TRBV5-4,TRBJ2-3,CASSLLAGRGVDTQYF,TGTGCCAGCAGCTTGTTAGCGGGAAGGGGGGTGGATACGCAGTATTTT
once,.,TRBV28,TRBJ1-3,CASSTLLGGNTIYF,TGTGCCAGCAGCACCCTACTAGGTGGAAACACCATATATTTT
once,.,TRBV29-1,TRBJ2-1,CSFPASSYNEQFF,TGCAGCTTCCCCGCCAGCTCCTACAATGAGCAGTTCTTC
.,.,TRBV29-1,TRBJ1-1,CSFYTVTEAFF,TGCAGCTTTTATACGGTAACTGAAGCTTTCTTT
.,TRBD2,TRBV7-2,TRBJ2-5,CASSLFPTSEETQYF,TGTGCCAGCAGCTTATTCCCGACTAGCGAAGAGACCCAGTACTTC
.,TRBD2,TRBV9,TRBJ2-5,CASSVAAGVGETQYF,TGTGCCAGCAGCGTAGCTGCGGGAGTGGGTGAGACCCAGTACTTC
.,TRBD1,TRBV29-1,TRBJ1-3,CSAGTGGSGNTIYF,TGCAGCGCCGGGACAGGGGGCTCTGGAAACACCATATATTTT
.,.,TRBV5-3,TRBJ2-3,CARSSWASRRTDTQYF,TGTGCCAGAAGCTCCTGGGCTAGCAGACGCACAGATACGCAGTATTTT
.,TRBD1,TRBV19,TRBJ2-2,CASRLGTANTGELFF,TGTGCCAGTAGGCTCGGGACAGCGAACACCGGGGAGCTGTTTTTT
.,.,TRBV28,TRBJ1-1,CASSLLDSRNTEAFF,TGTGCCAGCAGTTTACTCGACAGTCGAAACACTGAAGCTTTCTTT
.,TRBD2,TRBV2,TRBJ2-4,CASRVRTSGGNIQYF,TGTGCCAGCAGGGTGAGGACTAGCGGGGGAAACATTCAGTACTTC
.,.,TRBV14,TRBJ1-1,CASRKGVGTEAFF,TGTGCCAGCCGAAAGGGGGTTGGCACTGAAGCTTTCTTT
.,.,TRBV5-1,TRBJ1-1,CASSLAVGNTEAFF,TGCGCCAGCAGCTTGGCGGTCGGGAACACTGAAGCTTTCTTT
few,.,TRBV29-1,TRBJ2-3,CSARGAEGDTQYF,TGCAGCGCTCGCGGGGCGGAAGGGGATACGCAGTATTTT
.,.,TRBV27,TRBJ1-5,CASSFLTGLNQPQHF,TGTGCCAGCAGTTTCTTAACAGGTCTCAATCAGCCCCAGCATTTT
.,.,TRBV15,TRBJ2-1,CATSREGYVVGGAWNEQFF,TGTGCCACCAGCAGAGAGGGCTATGTGGTGGGAGGCGCTTGGAATGAGCAGTTCTTC
.,.,TRBV27,TRBJ2-1,CASSTRVTNEQFF,TGTGCCAGCAGTACCAGGGTAACCAATGAGCAGTTCTTC
.,TRBD2,TRBV2,TRBJ2-2,CASRPPLAGAGELFF,TGTGCCAGCAGACCACCACTAGCGGGGGCCGGGGAGCTGTTTTTT
.,.,TRBV5-1,TRBJ2-7,CASSPDNWIRGYEQYF,TGCGCCAGCAGCCCGGACAATTGGATCAGGGGTTACGAGCAGTACTTC
.,TRBD1,TRBV4-3,TRBJ2-7,CASSQDSGGSYEQYF,TGCGCCAGCAGCCAGGACTCAGGGGGCTCCTACGAGCAGTACTTC
.,.,TRBV6-5,TRBJ1-6,CASSPAGNSPLHF,TGTGCCAGCAGCCCGGCGGGGAATTCACCCCTCCACTTT
.,.,TRBV19,TRBJ2-5,CASSSGFQETQYF,TGTGCCAGTAGTTCGGGATTCCAAGAGACCCAGTACTTC
.,.,TRBV2,TRBJ2-1,CASNQVSSYNEQFF,TGTGCCAGCAACCAGGTGAGCTCCTACAATGAGCAGTTCTTC
.,TRBD1,TRBV9,TRBJ2-7,CASSPRWTGGNEQYF,TGTGCCAGCAGCCCCCGTTGGACAGGGGGCAATGAGCAGTACTTC
.,TRBD2,TRBV19,TRBJ2-2,CASSIGSGSGGELFF,TGTGCCAGTAGTATCGGGAGCGGGAGCGGCGGGGAGCTGTTTTTT
.,.,TRBV5-1,TRBJ2-3,CASTRGAETDTQYF,TGCGCCAGCACCAGGGGGGCAGAGACAGATACGCAGTATTTT
.,.,TRBV7-2,TRBJ1-2,CASSPDRNYGYTF,TGTGCCAGCAGCCCGGACAGAAACTATGGCTACACCTTC